The 27 T cell receptor beta chains reported below all come from one sample, sequenced in a study of monozygotic twins with cystic fibrosis. Sequencing was performed with immunoSEQ multiplex PCR; in TCRdb, only in-frame clones are kept and a portion is missing. This sample has roughly 32,000 clones; just over 95% occur once, and the top ten carry 0.15% to 0.2%. The material sequenced was blood. The receptors stem from a girl aged 2 to 9 with cystic fibrosis.

The chain uses TRBV6-5 and TRBJ1-2; tentative D call: TRBD1 (5 bases). CDR3 length equals 12 residues. CDR1 and CDR2 from the germline V gene are MNHEY and SVGAGI. Trimming left V 7 bases short and J 6 bases short, with 12 bases between. Here the CDR3 DNA reads TGTGCCAGCAAACGAGGAGGGGATGGCTACACCTTC. It translates to CASKRGGDGYTF.

The chain uses TRBV14 and TRBJ2-7; no definite D call. CDR1 is SGHDN and CDR2 is FVKESK in the germline V gene. This CDR3 contains 15 residues. V was pared by 1 base and J by 2 bases, with 12 bases between. In DNA form, the CDR3 reads TGTGCCAGCAGCCAAGGGTCTCTACCCCCCTACGAGCAGTACTTC. Protein: CASSQGSLPPYEQYF.

CDR3 bases: TGTGCCATCAGGACCGGGACAGGAAGCTCCTACGAGCAGTACTTC. Amino acids: CAIRTGTGSSYEQYF. This rearrangement joins TRBV10-3 to TRBJ2-7; 8 positions match TRBD1. This CDR3 is built from 15 residues. With V trimmed by 6 bases and J by 0 bases, 7 bases remained unmatched. The germline CDR1 and CDR2 sequences are ENHRY and SYGVKD.

A remark on this clone: Other DNA sequences in this sample translate to the same CDR3. The rearrangement links TRBV9 to TRBJ2-1; unclear D gene. Looked up from germline, CDR1 is SGDLS and CDR2 is YYNGEE. This CDR3 is 15 amino acids long. Trimming left V 1 base short and J 0 bases short, with 8 bases between. Here the CDR3 reads CASSVSGSSYNEQFF. In DNA, the CDR3 is TGTGCCAGCAGCGTATCAGGAAGCTCCTACAATGAGCAGTTCTTC.

This clone was counted once. The V and J genes are TRBV7-9 and TRBJ1-4; 10 bases align to TRBD1. Germline CDR1 is SEHNR and CDR2 is FQNEAQ (reference sequence). V lost 1 base, J lost 6 bases, and 5 bases stayed unmatched. The CDR3 runs to 16 residues. In nucleotides, the CDR3 is TGTGCCAGCAGCTTAGTTTATGGGACAGGGGATGAAAAACTGTTTTTT. This codes for CASSLVYGTGDEKLFF.

The chain couples TRBV20-1 to TRBJ1-2, with a weak D call TRBD1 (6 bases). The V end was cut by 4 bases, the J end by 6 bases, with 6 bases between. Germline V gene data show CDR1 as DFQATT and CDR2 as SNEGSKA (reference sequence). The CDR3 covers 10 residues. The CDR3: CSANRDGYTF. CDR3 coding DNA: TGCAGTGCTAACAGGGATGGCTACACCTTC.

The sample holds one count of this clone. CDR3 DNA: TGTGCCAGCAGTGGGGACGGCTCCTACGAGCAGTACTTC. Protein sequence: CASSGDGSYEQYF. The chain combines TRBV6-1 with TRBJ2-7; D tentatively fits TRBD1 or TRBD2 (5 bases each). V lost 4 bases and J 0 bases, leaving 7 bases between the germline ends. Germline values: CDR1 MNHNS, CDR2 SASEGT. CDR3 length equals 13 residues.

This chain links TRBV6-1 with TRBJ2-3; 8 bases fit TRBD1. CDR1 is MNHNS, CDR2 SASEGT, per germline. J lost 5 bases, V lost 4 bases, and 5 bases had no gene match. CDR3 length: 14 residues. CDR3 DNA sequence: TGTGCCAGCAGTGGGCAGGGGGCGCGAGATACGCAGTATTTT. Translating it yields CASSGQGARDTQYF.

The chain recombines TRBV5-1 with TRBJ1-2; D not certain. CDR1 is SGHRS, CDR2 YFSETQ, per germline. The CDR3 has 14 amino acids. Trimming left V 0 bases short and J 4 bases short, with 10 bases between. Here the CDR3 DNA reads TGCGCCAGCAGCTTGGATGGCGGCGTCTATGGCTACACCTTC. It encodes CASSLDGGVYGYTF. Variable domain in full (rest from reference TRBV5-1 and TRBJ1-2): KAGVTQTPRYLIKTRGQQVTLSCSPISGHRSVSWYQQTPGQGLQFLFEYFSETQRNKGNFPGRFSGRQFSNSRSEMNVSTLELGDSALYLCASSLDGGVYGYTFGSGTRLTVV.

The J gene is TRBJ1-1, the V gene TRBV19, with 7 bases matching TRBD1. Germline CDR1 reads LNHDA; CDR2 reads SQIVND (reference sequence). V shed 5 bases, J shed 0 bases, and the junction held 9 bases outside the gene matches. The CDR3 sequence is 16 residues long. CDR3 nucleotides: TGTGCCAGTAGTTCGCAAGCAGGGGGACTGAACACTGAAGCTTTCTTT. It yields the protein CASSSQAGGLNTEAFF.

The J gene is TRBJ1-1, the V gene TRBV6-5; no firm D call. The CDR3 length is 13 residues. V lost 1 base to trimming and J lost 1 base, with 4 bases between them. Germline CDR1 MNHEY, CDR2 SVGAGI. CDR3 region: CASSYYTNTEAFF. The CDR3 region has the DNA TGTGCCAGCAGTTACTACACGAACACTGAAGCTTTCTTT.

This clone has only one observation. V gene TRBV30 combines with J gene TRBJ2-7; D is perhaps TRBD1 or TRBD2 (7 bases each). Germline lookup yields CDR1 GTSNPN and CDR2 SVGIG (reference sequence). V gave up 1 base and J gave up 8 bases, with 21 bases separating them. The CDR3 consists of 15 residues. As DNA, the CDR3 is TGTGCCTGGAGTGCCGTATGGGGAGGGGGCGTGCAGCAGTACTTC. This translates into CAWSAVWGGGVQQYF.

V and J are TRBV10-3 and TRBJ1-5; weak D call: TRBD1 (5 bases). The CDR3 is 16 amino acids. The V end lost 2 bases, the J end lost 4 bases, and 15 bases lay between the germline ends. Per the germline V gene, CDR1 is ENHRY and CDR2 is SYGVKD. Here the CDR3 reads CAISEDPGRTNQPQHF. CDR3 sequence (DNA): TGTGCCATCAGTGAGGACCCGGGACGGACTAATCAGCCCCAGCATTTT.

The V gene is TRBV5-1, the J gene TRBJ2-3; 10 bases are a match to TRBD2. Germline V gene data show CDR1 as SGHRS and CDR2 as YFSETQ. CDR3 length equals 15 residues. The ends lost 2 bases at V and 4 bases at J; junction bases unmatched: 4. DNA for the CDR3: TGCGCCAGCAGCTTAGCGGGAGGGAGGCCAGATACGCAGTATTTT. Encoded protein: CASSLAGGRPDTQYF.

The chain combines TRBV4-1 with TRBJ2-7; the D is unclear. Trimming removed 0 bases at V and 6 bases at J, with 9 bases between. Germline CDR1 MGHRA, CDR2 YSYEKL. This CDR3 contains 13 residues. CDR3 nucleotide sequence: TGCGCCAGCAGCCAAGACGTTAGAGGCGAGCAGTACTTC. It translates to CASSQDVRGEQYF.

This clone was seen once. The chain combines TRBV9 with TRBJ1-1; D is possibly TRBD1 (5 bases). The germline V gene has CDR1 SGDLS and CDR2 YYNGEE. With 0 bases removed from V and 0 bases from J, the gap between germline ends came to 18 bases. This CDR3 contains 18 residues. CDR3: CASSVATERVGMNTEAFF. Here the CDR3 DNA reads TGTGCCAGCAGCGTAGCGACAGAGAGGGTTGGGATGAACACTGAAGCTTTCTTT.

This chain links TRBV19 with TRBJ1-2; 7 positions agree with TRBD1. The germline gives CDR1 LNHDA, CDR2 SQIVND (reference sequence). V shed 5 bases, J shed 3 bases, and the junction held 6 bases outside the gene matches. The CDR3 is 14 residues long. The CDR3 loop is CASSVGGTDYGYTF. CDR3 DNA: TGTGCCAGTAGTGTTGGAGGGACAGACTATGGCTACACCTTC.

The chain uses TRBV7-9 and TRBJ2-7; tentatively, D is TRBD2 (8 bases). The V gene lost 0 bases and the J gene lost 7 bases, with 16 bases spanning the gap. The CDR3 sequence is 15 residues long. CDR1 and CDR2 (germline): SEHNR, FQNEAQ (reference sequence). The CDR3 region is CASSLADRRGVEQYF. CDR3 in DNA: TGTGCCAGCAGCTTAGCGGACAGGCGGGGGGTAGAGCAGTACTTC.

This clone has a single count. The chain joins TRBV27 to TRBJ1-1; D gene unclear. Trimming removed 0 bases from V and 6 bases from J, with 8 bases in between. The germline V gene has CDR1 MNHEY and CDR2 SMNVEV (reference sequence). The CDR3 length is 13 residues. As DNA, the CDR3 is TGTGCCAGCAGTTTATCAGGGAGTGCTGAAGCTTTCTTT. It encodes CASSLSGSAEAFF.

The rearrangement links TRBV29-1 to TRBJ1-4; 9 bases fit TRBD1. J gave up 8 bases and V 7 bases, and 8 bases lay outside the gene matches. There are 13 residues in the CDR3. Germline-derived CDR1 and CDR2 are SQVTM and ANQGSEA. CDR3 in amino acids: CSAGTGNDEKLFF. In DNA form, the CDR3 reads TGCAGCGCCGGGACAGGGAATGACGAAAAACTGTTTTTT. The full variable domain, completed using reference TRBV29-1 and TRBJ1-4, is SAVISQKPSRDICQRGTSLTIQCQVDSQVTMMFWYRQQPGQSLTLIATANQGSEATYESGFVIDKFPISRPNLTFSTLTVSNMSPEDSSIYLCSAGTGNDEKLFFGSGTQLSVL.

The chain is built from TRBV7-2 and TRBJ2-2; perhaps TRBD2 as D (6 bases). This CDR3 is 14 amino acids long. Germline CDR1 reads SGHTA; CDR2 reads FQGNSA. Trimming took 5 bases from V and 7 from J, leaving 14 bases between them. The CDR3 nucleotides read TGTGCCAGCAGCGCATTGCGGGGCGTCGGGGAGCTGTTTTTT. The encoded protein is CASSALRGVGELFF.

The J gene is TRBJ2-5, the V gene TRBV11-2, with D possibly being TRBD1 or TRBD2 (6 bases each). Germline V gene lookup returns CDR1 SGHAT and CDR2 FQNNGV. V lost 4 bases and J 8 bases, leaving 23 bases between the germline ends. This CDR3 has 16 residues. CDR3 DNA: TGTGCCAGCAGCTCATGGGGGCGGGGAGAATTGGGAACCCAGTACTTC. Its protein is CASSSWGRGELGTQYF. The variable domain in full, with the rest retrieved from reference TRBV11-2 and TRBJ2-5, is EAGVAQSPRYKIIEKRQSVAFWCNPISGHATLYWYQQILGQGPKLLIQFQNNGVVDDSQLPKDRFSAERLKGVDSTLKIQPAKLEDSAVYLCASSSWGRGELGTQYFGPGTRLLVL.

CDR3 loop: CASSPKIGSGSGELFF. In nucleotides, the CDR3 is TGTGCCAGCTCACCAAAGATCGGGAGTGGTTCCGGGGAGCTGTTTTTT. The genes are TRBV18 and TRBJ2-2; a weak D match, TRBD2 (6 bases). CDR3 length: 16 residues. V was cut by 2 bases and J by 6 bases, with 16 bases left in between. Per germline, CDR1 KGHSH and CDR2 LQKENI.

The chain joins TRBV7-9 to TRBJ2-1, with a possible D match to TRBD2 (6 bases). The CDR3 is 15 amino acids. V was shortened by 5 bases and J by 5 bases, with 16 bases between the two germline ends. Germline V lookup: CDR1 SEHNR, CDR2 FQNEAQ (reference sequence). CDR3 DNA: TGTGCCAGCAGCAGAAGCACGGGAGTCAACAATGAGCAGTTCTTC. As protein: CASSRSTGVNNEQFF. Using reference TRBV7-9 and TRBJ2-1 for the parts outside the CDR3, the full variable domain is DTGVSQNPRHKITKRGQNVTFRCDPISEHNRLYWYRQTLGQGPEFLTYFQNEAQLEKSRLLSDRFSAERPKGSFSTLEIQRTEQGDSAMYLCASSRSTGVNNEQFFGPGTRLTVL.

This sequence joins TRBV11-2 and TRBJ2-5; the D is unclear. The CDR3 totals 15 residues. Trimming shortened V by 1 base and J by 2 bases, and 11 bases separated the two germline ends. Germline lookup yields CDR1 SGHAT and CDR2 FQNNGV. CDR3 residues: CASSLGTLQQETQYF. DNA for the CDR3: TGTGCCAGCAGCTTAGGCACACTGCAGCAAGAGACCCAGTACTTC.

A single count supports this clone. The rearrangement joins TRBV6-6 to TRBJ2-3; tentatively, D is TRBD1 (6 bases). Germline CDR1 reads MNHNY; CDR2 reads SVGAGI (reference sequence). The CDR3 spans 13 residues. The ends were cut back, 5 bases at V and 8 bases at J, with 14 bases in the middle. For the CDR3, the DNA is TGTGCCAGCAGTACCTGGACAGACCCTACGCAGTATTTT. Protein: CASSTWTDPTQYF.

The CDR3 loop is CASSYETSGSLYEQYF. The CDR3 DNA is TGTGCCAGCAGCTATGAGACTAGCGGGAGTCTCTACGAGCAGTACTTC. The chain combines TRBV7-6 with TRBJ2-7; 12 bases match TRBD2. This CDR3 has 16 amino acids. Trimming took 4 bases from V and 3 from J; bases not matched to a gene: 7. CDR1 SGHVS and CDR2 FNYEAQ come from the germline V gene. Based on the CDR3 plus reference TRBV7-6 and TRBJ2-7, the full variable domain is GAGVSQSPRYKVTKRGQDVALRCDPISGHVSLYWYRQALGQGPEFLTYFNYEAQQDKSGLPNDRFSAERPEGSISTLTIQRTEQRDSAMYRCASSYETSGSLYEQYFGPGTRLTVT.